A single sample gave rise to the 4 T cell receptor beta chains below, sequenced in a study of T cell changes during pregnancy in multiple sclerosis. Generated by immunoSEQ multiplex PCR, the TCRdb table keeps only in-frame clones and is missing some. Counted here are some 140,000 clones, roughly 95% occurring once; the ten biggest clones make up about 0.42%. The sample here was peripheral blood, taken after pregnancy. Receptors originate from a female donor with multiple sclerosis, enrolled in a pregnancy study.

CDR3 coding DNA: TGTGCCAGCAGGCGCACAGAGAACACTGAAGCTTTCTTT. Protein: CASRRTENTEAFF. V gene TRBV6-4 combines with J gene TRBJ1-1; D gene uncertain. This CDR3 comprises 13 residues. V was cut by 6 bases and J by 1 base, with 9 bases left in between. CDR1 MRHNA and CDR2 SNTAGT come from the germline V gene.

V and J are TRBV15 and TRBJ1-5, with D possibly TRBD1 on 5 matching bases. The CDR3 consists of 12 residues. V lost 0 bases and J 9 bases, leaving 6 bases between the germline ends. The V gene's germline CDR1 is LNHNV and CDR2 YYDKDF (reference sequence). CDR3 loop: CATSRERGPQHF. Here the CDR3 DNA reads TGTGCCACCAGCAGAGAAAGGGGGCCCCAGCATTTT.

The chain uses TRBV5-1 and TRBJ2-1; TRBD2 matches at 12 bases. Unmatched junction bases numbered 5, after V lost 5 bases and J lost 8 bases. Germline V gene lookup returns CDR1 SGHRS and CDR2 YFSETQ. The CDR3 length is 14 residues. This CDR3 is CASSGTSGRYEQFF. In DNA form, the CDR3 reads TGCGCCAGCAGTGGAACTAGCGGGAGGTATGAGCAGTTCTTC. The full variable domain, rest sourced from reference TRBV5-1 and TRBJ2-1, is KAGVTQTPRYLIKTRGQQVTLSCSPISGHRSVSWYQQTPGQGLQFLFEYFSETQRNKGNFPGRFSGRQFSNSRSEMNVSTLELGDSALYLCASSGTSGRYEQFFGPGTRLTVL.

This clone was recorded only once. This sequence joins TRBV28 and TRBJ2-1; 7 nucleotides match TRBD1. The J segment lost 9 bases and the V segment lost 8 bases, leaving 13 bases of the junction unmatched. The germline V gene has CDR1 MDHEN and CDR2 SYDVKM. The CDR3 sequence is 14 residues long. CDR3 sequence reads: CASHTGQRMVEQFF. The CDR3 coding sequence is TGTGCCAGCCATACGGGACAGCGCATGGTTGAGCAGTTCTTC.